Included here is one T cell receptor (beta chain) sequence, with context. The antigen it binds to is not known. Base quality data are lacking; no much larger clone is found one base away. The CDR3 spans 14 residues, from the cysteine through the phenylalanine. Here the CDR3 DNA is all that survives: 42 bases in frame from base 1. V has 6 bases trimmed and J has 4 bases trimmed; junction bases matching no gene number 6. The germline V gene sets CDR1 to MNHNS and CDR2 to SASEGT. This entry belongs to a study of OX40 agonist ivuxolimab in advanced cancers. Concerning the study at large: Ivuxolimab was an agonistic, fully human IgG2 monoclonal antibody directed against OX40 (CD134), a costimulatory receptor. Intravenous ivuxolimab was administered to patients every 2 weeks at six dose levels: 0.01, 0.1, 0.3, 1.5, 3 and 10 mg/kg. Of the approximately 50 dose-escalation patients, hepatocellular carcinoma was present in roughly 19, melanoma in around 15, renal cell carcinoma in 9 and head and neck cancer in 9. A male proportion of almost 85% and a mean age of 60 years, ranging from roughly 23 to 85, were recorded for the dose-escalation cohort. Prior anti-PD-1, anti-PD-L1 or anti-CTLA-4 therapy was permitted, and checkpoint inhibitors had been received by roughly two fifths of dose-escalation patients. Three dose-escalation patients achieved partial responses, one with hepatocellular carcinoma and two with cutaneous melanoma. Peripheral TCRbeta sequencing was intended to test whether TCR sequence diversity was altered and clonal T-cell expansion was caused by ivuxolimab. The paper covers the monotherapy dose-escalation part of the phase I ivuxolimab trial, which included N ≈ 57 patients. Points the paper makes about the study in general: Antigen specificity was not determined for the clonally expanded peripheral T cells. After ivuxolimab, expanded clones were on average more numerous among CD8+ T cells than among CD4+ T cells. Low levels of normalized T-cell clonal expansion were also seen in some nonresponding patients. In the 0.1-3.0 mg/kg groups, partial responders were among the patients with the lowest normalized peripheral clonal expansion, particularly in CD8+ T cells. Clonal expansion of both CD4+ and CD8+ blood T cells was observed from baseline to week 6 at doses 0.1 to 3.0 mg/kg.

Genomic DNA was extracted from sorted cells for sequencing of the TCRbeta CDR3 region. The immunoSEQ Assay was used to sequence the TCRbeta CDR3 regions. This is the immuneACCESS table as TCRdb keeps it, with only in-frame sequences that have V and J called. A part of the clones is gone; compared with another copy, unresolved V genes explain less than half, and the rest is unexplained. This sample comprises approximately 60,000 clones, about 92% of them detected only once. The ten largest clones take up about 0.58% of the sample. The trial excluded patients who had a history of autoimmune disease or who were on systemic immunosuppression. Peripheral blood for TCR sequencing was collected from all dose cohorts at baseline, on cycle 4 day 1, and on cycle 7 day 1. Samples came from an open-label, multicenter, first-in-human phase I dose-escalation trial of ivuxolimab. The trial enrolled adults with locally advanced or metastatic head and neck squamous cell, hepatocellular, melanoma or renal cell carcinoma. Before TCR sequencing, CD4+ T cells and CD8+ T cells were sorted from peripheral blood as separate populations.

The chain joins TRBV6-1 to TRBJ1-2, with 9 middle bases fitting TRBD1. The input for sequencing was CD4+ or CD8+ T cells sorted from blood, taken in a trial of the OX40 agonist ivuxolimab. This TCR was sampled from an adult with an advanced solid tumor such as melanoma, head and neck, liver or kidney cancer. CDR3 protein: CASSVTGGGYGYTF. The DNA sequence follows: TGTGCCAGCAGCGTCACAGGGGGCGGCTATGGCTACACCTTC.